The rows below give T cell receptor beta chains drawn from one sample of a study of identical twins. TCRdb re-called the 5' RACE reads through MiXCR, storing one row per CDR3 protein. The repertoire consists of about 460,000 distinct CDR3 sequences, with 14% occurring once and the leading ten covering more than 0.5%. Another study also made use of these data, one on yellow fever vaccine responses in identical twins.

Material for sequencing was CD4+ T cells sorted from blood. The origin of the receptors is a woman aged 18-30 years in good health. CDR3s include the opening cysteine and the closing phenylalanine or tryptophan. The order of the fields is J gene, clone size, D gene, V gene, CDR3 protein, CDR3 DNA. D genes are given only for firm matches. Only some rows state a clone size, as once, few, many or a class for expanded clones.

>TRBJ1-2|NA|NA|TRBV20-1
CSARVAGRSNDGYTF
TGCAGTGCTAGAGTCGCCGGCCGGAGCAACGATGGCTACACCTTC
>TRBJ1-4|few|TRBD1|TRBV20-1
CSASRTGSATNEKLFF
TGCAGTGCTTCCCGGACAGGTTCTGCAACTAATGAAAAACTGTTTTTT
>TRBJ1-4|many|NA|TRBV7-2
CASSPQGRATNEKLFF
TGTGCCAGCAGCCCCCAAGGACGGGCAACTAATGAAAAACTGTTTTTT
>TRBJ2-7|few|NA|TRBV4-1
CASSQEGLGRGSSYEQYF
TGCGCCAGCAGCCAAGAGGGATTGGGACGGGGAAGCTCCTACGAGCAGTACTTC
>TRBJ2-3|few|NA|TRBV28
CASIPPGGGSTDTQYF
TGTGCCAGCATCCCCCCTGGGGGAGGTAGCACAGATACGCAGTATTTT
>TRBJ2-3|NA|TRBD2|TRBV7-6
CASSLGTSGGRWDTQYF
TGTGCCAGCAGCTTAGGAACTAGCGGGGGCAGGTGGGATACGCAGTATTTT
>TRBJ2-7|NA|TRBD2|TRBV5-1
CASSLLAGRNEQYF
TGCGCCAGCAGCTTACTAGCGGGACGGAACGAGCAGTACTTC
>TRBJ2-7|NA|TRBD2|TRBV11-1
CASSILPKYTSGRAHEQYF
TGTGCCAGCAGCATATTACCCAAATATACTAGCGGGAGGGCCCACGAGCAGTACTTC
>TRBJ1-5|few|NA|TRBV28
CASSFPGRLNQPQHF
TGTGCCAGCAGTTTTCCCGGACGGCTCAATCAGCCCCAGCATTTT
>TRBJ1-1|few|NA|TRBV7-2
CASSLDAAGEAFF
TGTGCCAGCAGCTTAGACGCGGCGGGTGAAGCTTTCTTT
>TRBJ2-2|many|NA|TRBV21-1
CASPWGVSANTGELFF
TGTGCCAGCCCCTGGGGGGTCAGCGCGAACACCGGGGAGCTGTTTTTT
>TRBJ2-2|few|NA|TRBV7-3
CASSLTPPTGELFF
TGTGCCAGCAGCTTAACTCCGCCCACCGGGGAGCTGTTTTTT
>TRBJ1-5|many|NA|TRBV5-1
CASSYGGNNQPQHF
TGCGCCAGCAGCTATGGGGGGAATAATCAGCCCCAGCATTTT
>TRBJ1-2|NA|NA|TRBV12-3/TRBV12-4
CASSLASVWGYTF
TGTGCCAGCAGTTTAGCGTCAGTGTGGGGCTACACCTTC
>TRBJ2-3|NA|NA|TRBV28
CASTFLGRSDAVSQYF
TGTGCCAGCACCTTCCTAGGGCGGTCGGACGCTGTGTCGCAGTATTTT
>TRBJ2-3|NA|NA|TRBV7-2
CASSLRGHGTDTQYF
TGTGCCAGCAGCTTACGGGGGCACGGCACAGATACGCAGTATTTT
>TRBJ1-1|few|NA|TRBV6-2/TRBV6-3
CASSPPFQGNTEAFF
TGTGCCAGCAGTCCCCCCTTTCAAGGGAACACTGAAGCTTTCTTT
>TRBJ1-6|few|TRBD1|TRBV5-1
CASSLAGRGDSPLHF
TGCGCCAGCAGCTTGGCAGGCAGGGGGGATTCACCCCTCCACTTT
>TRBJ1-2|NA|NA|TRBV29-1
CSEWTANYGYTF
TGCAGCGAATGGACGGCGAACTATGGCTACACCTTC
>TRBJ2-7|NA|NA|TRBV6-2/TRBV6-3
CASSYSTGEQYF
TGTGCCAGCAGTTACTCGACGGGGGAGCAGTACTTC
>TRBJ2-3|NA|NA|TRBV5-1
CASSPEANTDTQYF
TGCGCCAGCAGCCCGGAGGCCAACACAGATACGCAGTATTTT
>TRBJ1-2|NA|NA|TRBV10-3
CAISERQGKNYGYTF
TGTGCCATCAGTGAGAGGCAGGGTAAAAACTATGGCTACACCTTC